Listed here is a single T cell receptor (beta chain). Its antigen is not known. Each sample came from a Caucasian adult donor living in Nashville, Tennessee. This sample is part of a study of shared clonotypes between healthy human individuals. The study's findings and limits: The four-donor shared clonotypes exceeded non-shared clonotypes in generation probability, with non-shared ones scoring lower.

Germline-derived CDR1 and CDR2 are MDHEN and SYDVKM. V gave up 4 bases and J gave up 6 bases; unmatched junction bases: 4. The length of the CDR3 is 14 residues. In replicate PCRs of sorted subsets, approximately 190 ng DNA, approximately 30,000 T cell genomes, was used. Some clones are missing from TCRdb's copy, which holds only in-frame ones; the method was immunoSEQ multiplex PCR. The sample records about 730,000 clones, around 70% being singletons. The TCR originated in a woman aged 30 to 39 in good health. J is TRBJ1-5 and V is TRBV28; TRBD1 aligns across 9 bases. Sequenced input: memory CD4+ T cells sorted from blood. The subset: CD45RA-negative fraction. CDR3 amino acids: CASSWDRVIQPQHF. The CDR3 DNA follows: TGTGCCAGCAGTTGGGACAGGGTTATTCAGCCCCAGCATTTT.